Shown below are 29 T cell receptor beta chains from a single sample sequenced in a study of shared clonotypes between healthy human individuals. Positive CCR7 selection of CD45RO-negative cells yielded the naive CD8 cells, and terminally differentiated effector memory CD45RA+ cells were excluded. Assay: immunoSEQ multiplex PCR; the TCRdb copy retains only in-frame clones and omits some. The data contain roughly 810,000 clones, about 96% of them singletons. Sequenced input: naive CD8+ T cells sorted from blood. These receptors all come from a man aged 25-40 years in good health.

This chain links TRBV10-1 with TRBJ1-3, with unresolved D. The ends were cut back, 6 bases at V and 2 bases at J, with 14 bases in the middle. Germline CDR1 is WNHNN and CDR2 is SYGVQD (reference sequence). The CDR3 spans 15 residues. In DNA, the CDR3 is TGCGCCAGCAGCCCCCACCCGGGTACTGGAAACACCATATATTTT. Amino acid sequence: CASSPHPGTGNTIYF.

The rearrangement uses TRBV6-5 and TRBJ2-1; no definite D call. The V end lost 0 bases, the J end lost 4 bases, and 7 bases lay between the germline ends. The germline V gene has CDR1 MNHEY and CDR2 SVGAGI. The CDR3 consists of 14 residues. In DNA form, the CDR3 reads TGTGCCAGCAGTTACTCGGGAATATACAATGAGCAGTTCTTC. Translated: CASSYSGIYNEQFF.

The chain employs TRBV6-1 and TRBJ2-1; tentative D call: TRBD1 (5 bases). The V end was cut by 1 base, the J end by 2 bases, with 9 bases between. The CDR3 runs to 15 residues. Per the germline V gene, CDR1 is MNHNS and CDR2 is SASEGT. The CDR3 DNA follows: TGTGCCAGCAGTGAAGTTAAAGGGGCCTACAATGAGCAGTTCTTC. As protein: CASSEVKGAYNEQFF.

This clone has only one observation. The sample has other DNA sequences that encode this CDR3 too. The gene calls are TRBV6-5 and TRBJ1-5; the D gene is possibly TRBD1 (5 bases). The CDR3 loop spans 15 amino acids. With 0 bases removed from V and 5 bases from J, the gap between germline ends came to 11 bases. The germline gives CDR1 MNHEY, CDR2 SVGAGI. The CDR3 loop reads CASSYSGGVHQPQHF. DNA of the CDR3: TGTGCCAGCAGTTACTCGGGAGGGGTCCATCAGCCCCAGCATTTT.

The genes are TRBV19 and TRBJ2-7; possible D gene TRBD2, 6 bases. With 4 bases removed from V and 4 bases from J, the gap between germline ends came to 11 bases. The CDR3 length is 13 residues. Germline V gene data show CDR1 as LNHDA and CDR2 as SQIVND (reference sequence). This CDR3 reads CASSTRREYEQYF. The CDR3 coding sequence is TGTGCCAGTAGTACCCGCCGGGAGTACGAGCAGTACTTC.

This clone was seen only once. At one end the junction does not follow the germline gene, possibly because of a read error. This chain uses TRBV6-5 with TRBJ2-7, with no clear D. Per the germline V gene, CDR1 is MNHEY and CDR2 is SVGAGI. This CDR3 is built from 13 residues. The CDR3 coding sequence is TGTGCCAGCAGTTACTCGATGGGTGGCAGACATACCTTC. Translation gives CASSYSMGGRHTF.

The chain has TRBV5-5 and TRBJ1-1, with 8 bases fitting TRBD1. J was trimmed by 5 bases and V by 6 bases; bases with no gene match: 9. The CDR3 is made up of 14 amino acids. CDR1 and CDR2 (germline): SGHKS, YYEKEE (reference sequence). CDR3 coding DNA: TGTGCCAGCACGATGGACAGGGTGGGGACTGAAGCTTTCTTT. Its protein product is CASTMDRVGTEAFF. The complete variable domain, with remaining parts taken from reference TRBV5-5 and TRBJ1-1, reads DAGVTQSPTHLIKTRGQQVTLRCSPISGHKSVSWYQQVLGQGPQFIFQYYEKEERGRGNFPDRFSARQFPNYSSELNVNALLLGDSALYLCASTMDRVGTEAFFGQGTRLTVV.

The V and J genes are TRBV2 and TRBJ1-5; D perhaps matches TRBD1 (5 bases). In germline, CDR1 is SNHLY, CDR2 FYNNEI. Trimming stripped 7 bases from V and 3 bases from J, with 31 bases between. This CDR3 is built from 20 residues. CDR3 in DNA: TGTGCCAGCAAGGTACAAACCGGGGACCAGGACACCTCCTTCAATCAGCCCCAGCATTTT. It encodes CASKVQTGDQDTSFNQPQHF.

In regard to this clone: The same CDR3 arises from other DNA sequences in this sample as well. The chain recombines TRBV27 with TRBJ2-7; a weak D match, TRBD2 (5 bases). V lost 3 bases and J lost 3, with 9 bases in between. The CDR3 is made up of 13 amino acids. CDR1 MNHEY and CDR2 SMNVEV come from the germline V gene (reference sequence). The CDR3 DNA follows: TGTGCCAGCAGTTTGCGGGCCAGCTACGAGCAGTACTTC. Amino acid sequence: CASSLRASYEQYF.

The gene calls are TRBV2 and TRBJ1-2; no firm D call. This CDR3 is built from 12 residues. Germline CDR1 reads SNHLY; CDR2 reads FYNNEI. V was trimmed by 6 bases and J by 4 bases, leaving 9 bases between them. CDR3 DNA: TGTGCCAGCAGAAAGGGATTCTATGGCTACACCTTC. It is translated as CASRKGFYGYTF.

The V and J genes are TRBV4-1 and TRBJ2-7; tentative D call: TRBD1 (5 bases). Trimming stripped 4 bases from V and 1 base from J, with 11 bases between. The CDR3 contains 14 residues. From germline, CDR1 is MGHRA and CDR2 YSYEKL. The DNA of the CDR3 is TGCGCCAGCAGCCCTCAGGGTGAGTCCTACGAGCAGTACTTC. Protein sequence: CASSPQGESYEQYF.

This chain uses TRBV5-5 with TRBJ2-3, with D possibly being TRBD1 (5 bases). The CDR3 spans 14 residues. V was shortened by 2 bases and J by 6 bases, with 13 bases between the two germline ends. Per the germline V gene, CDR1 is SGHKS and CDR2 is YYEKEE (reference sequence). CDR3 sequence reads: CASSFRAGWDTQYF. CDR3 sequence (DNA): TGTGCCAGCAGCTTCAGGGCCGGTTGGGATACGCAGTATTTT.

The rearrangement uses TRBV6-6 and TRBJ2-1; D unclear. The CDR3 covers 14 residues. Trimming pared 7 bases from V and 1 base from J, leaving 11 bases between. CDR1 and CDR2 (germline): MNHNY, SVGAGI (reference sequence). CDR3 DNA sequence: TGTGCCAGCACCCCTTCGGCTTCCTACAATGAGCAGTTCTTC. As protein: CASTPSASYNEQFF.

CDR3 nucleotides: TGTGCCAGCAGCTTAGTTGACAGGGTTGGGATTCATGGCTACACCTTC. Translation: CASSLVDRVGIHGYTF. V is TRBV7-9 and J is TRBJ1-2, with 7 bases lining up with TRBD1. Germline CDR1 reads SEHNR; CDR2 reads FQNEAQ (reference sequence). J lost 6 bases, V lost 1 base, and 11 bases had no gene match. There are 16 residues in the CDR3.

The rearrangement uses TRBV30 and TRBJ2-7; 14 bases line up with TRBD2. The germline CDR1 and CDR2 sequences are GTSNPN and SVGIG (reference sequence). There are 13 residues in the CDR3. V shed 5 bases, J shed 3 bases, and the junction held 0 bases outside the gene matches. The chain's CDR3 is CAWGLAGGYEQYF. For the CDR3, the DNA is TGTGCCTGGGGACTAGCGGGAGGCTACGAGCAGTACTTC.

The rearrangement uses TRBV29-1 and TRBJ2-1; a possible D gene is TRBD2 (5 bases). Trimming stripped 7 bases from V and 5 bases from J, with 18 bases between. The germline V gene encodes CDR1 SQVTM and CDR2 ANQGSEA. The CDR3 is made up of 14 amino acids. The CDR3 protein is CSAEGGLAHNEQFF. In DNA, the CDR3 is TGCAGCGCAGAAGGTGGGCTAGCTCACAATGAGCAGTTCTTC.

V usage is TRBV29-1 and J usage is TRBJ2-7, with a weak D call TRBD2 (5 bases). The CDR3 spans 16 residues. V was shortened by 4 bases and J by 3 bases, with 22 bases between the two germline ends. In germline, CDR1 is SQVTM, CDR2 ANQGSEA. This chain's CDR3 is CSVALPNHVEGYEQYF. In nucleotides, the CDR3 is TGCAGCGTTGCACTTCCGAACCACGTTGAGGGCTACGAGCAGTACTTC.

V usage is TRBV14 and J usage is TRBJ2-1; D remains unclear. This CDR3 contains 12 residues. V dropped 3 bases and J dropped 4 bases, with 4 bases sitting between them. Germline V gene data show CDR1 as SGHDN and CDR2 as FVKESK. In DNA form, the CDR3 reads TGTGCCAGCAGCCACATTTACAATGAGCAGTTCTTC. Its translation: CASSHIYNEQFF.

The J gene is TRBJ1-5, the V gene TRBV6-1, with 9 bases matching TRBD1. This CDR3 region has 15 residues. Germline CDR1 is MNHNS and CDR2 is SASEGT. V shed 6 bases, J shed 7 bases, and the junction held 10 bases outside the gene matches. In DNA, the CDR3 is TGTGCCAGCAGCGACACAGGGGGCGCGGGGCAGCCCCAGCATTTT. Encoded protein: CASSDTGGAGQPQHF.

The gene calls are TRBV27 and TRBJ2-1; D gene ambiguous. V was cut by 2 bases and J by 7 bases, with 9 bases left in between. CDR3 length: 13 residues. Per the germline V gene, CDR1 is MNHEY and CDR2 is SMNVEV (reference sequence). The CDR3 region has the DNA TGTGCCAGCAGTTTACCTAGTTTGAATGAGCAGTTCTTC. Its translation is CASSLPSLNEQFF.

The J gene is TRBJ2-7, the V gene TRBV7-2; 12 nucleotides agree with TRBD2. Germline V gene sequence: CDR1 SGHTA, CDR2 FQGNSA. After removal of 5 bases from V and 0 bases from J, the junction contained 8 bases not matched to a gene. The CDR3 totals 17 residues. CDR3 protein: CASSPLAGGWSSYEQYF. CDR3 nucleotide sequence: TGTGCCAGCAGCCCACTAGCGGGAGGCTGGAGCTCCTACGAGCAGTACTTC.

The V and J genes are TRBV7-6 and TRBJ1-2; D unresolved. Between the trimmed V and J ends, which lost 5 bases and 0 bases, there was a span of 7 bases. Per germline, CDR1 SGHVS and CDR2 FNYEAQ. CDR3 length: 13 residues. In DNA, the CDR3 is TGTGCCAGCAGCCCAACACCTAACTATGGCTACACCTTC. Protein sequence: CASSPTPNYGYTF. The full variable domain, in which reference TRBV7-6 and TRBJ1-2 provide the parts outside the CDR3, is GAGVSQSPRYKVTKRGQDVALRCDPISGHVSLYWYRQALGQGPEFLTYFNYEAQQDKSGLPNDRFSAERPEGSISTLTIQRTEQRDSAMYRCASSPTPNYGYTFGSGTRLTVV.

This chain uses TRBV7-9 with TRBJ2-7; D is perhaps TRBD1 (5 bases). Trimming removed 5 bases from V and 3 bases from J, with 11 bases in between. CDR3 length equals 13 residues. The V gene's germline CDR1 is SEHNR and CDR2 FQNEAQ (reference sequence). CDR3 sequence (DNA): TGTGCCAGCAGCGAATCAGGGTTCTACGAGCAGTACTTC. Its translation: CASSESGFYEQYF. Full variable domain (outside the CDR3, taken from reference TRBV7-9 and TRBJ2-7): DTGVSQNPRHKITKRGQNVTFRCDPISEHNRLYWYRQTLGQGPEFLTYFQNEAQLEKSRLLSDRFSAERPKGSFSTLEIQRTEQGDSAMYLCASSESGFYEQYFGPGTRLTVT.

The rearrangement joins TRBV6-1 to TRBJ1-2; 9 nucleotides align to TRBD1. Germline CDR1 and CDR2: MNHNS and SASEGT. The J segment lost 4 bases and the V segment lost 4 bases, leaving 7 bases of the junction unmatched. The length of the CDR3 is 15 residues. The CDR3 region has the DNA TGTGCCAGCAGTGCGGACAGGGGAGCGTTCTATGGCTACACCTTC. This gives the protein CASSADRGAFYGYTF.

This chain connects TRBV4-3 to TRBJ2-1; 11 nucleotides align to TRBD2. Per the germline V gene, CDR1 is LGHNA and CDR2 is YSLEER. The CDR3 totals 15 residues. J lost 7 bases, V lost 4 bases, and 6 bases had no gene match. CDR3 in amino acids: CASSPLAGGPNEQFF. The CDR3 DNA follows: TGCGCCAGCAGCCCCTTAGCGGGAGGGCCGAATGAGCAGTTCTTC.

The chain uses TRBV5-4 and TRBJ2-3; weak D call: TRBD1 (6 bases). CDR3 length: 13 residues. In germline, CDR1 is SGHNT, CDR2 YYREEE (reference sequence). V was clipped by 7 bases and J by 4 bases, with 13 bases between them. CDR3 nucleotide sequence: TGTGCCAGCGTACAGGGTGGGGCAGATACGCAGTATTTT. It yields the protein CASVQGGADTQYF.

This rearrangement joins TRBV6-1 to TRBJ2-7; no clear D. This CDR3 region has 14 residues. CDR1 MNHNS and CDR2 SASEGT come from the germline V gene. V was trimmed by 11 bases and J by 3 bases, leaving 20 bases between them. CDR3 sequence (DNA): TGTGCCTCCAGCAGTCAGACGCCCGTCTACGAGCAGTACTTC. Its translation is CASSSQTPVYEQYF.

The chain links TRBV19 to TRBJ2-7; D gene uncertain. The CDR3 contains 14 residues. Deletions cut 3 bases from V and 2 bases from J, with 11 bases between. Germline CDR1 LNHDA, CDR2 SQIVND (reference sequence). The CDR3 loop reads CASSITSVAYEQYF. CDR3 sequence (DNA): TGTGCCAGTAGTATCACGAGTGTAGCCTACGAGCAGTACTTC.

The chain joins TRBV7-8 to TRBJ2-1; 8 bases fit TRBD2. Germline CDR1 and CDR2: SGHVS and FQNEAQ. V gave up 7 bases and J gave up 4 bases; unmatched junction bases: 9. The CDR3 has 15 amino acids. The CDR3 sequence: CASTQSGLAYNEQFF. In DNA form, the CDR3 reads TGTGCCAGCACCCAAAGCGGACTAGCTTACAATGAGCAGTTCTTC. The entire variable domain, with the rest obtained from reference TRBV7-8 and TRBJ2-1, is as follows: GAGVSQSPRYKVAKRGQDVALRCDPISGHVSLFWYQQALGQGPEFLTYFQNEAQLDKSGLPSDRFFAERPEGSVSTLKIQRTQQEDSAVYLCASTQSGLAYNEQFFGPGTRLTVL.